These 3 T cell receptor beta chains were sequenced from one sample in a study of identifying expanded T cells in peripheral blood (dated by TCRdb to between 2019 and 2020). Library preparation used the immunoSEQ multiplex PCR assay. TCRdb mirrors the immuneACCESS table, restricted to in-frame sequences. Some clones are absent from its copies; in checked studies, under half trace to an unresolved V gene, and the reason for the others is unknown. Across this sample there are around 56,000 clones, with approximately 83% seen only once. The ten top clones hold approximately 15% of the sample. Material for sequencing was blood. The receptors here all came from a person between 18 and 70 years old in good health.

J is TRBJ2-7 and V is TRBV11-2; D may be TRBD1 (5 bases). Trimming took 4 bases from V and 2 from J, leaving 12 bases between them. The CDR3 is 14 amino acids. Looked up from germline, CDR1 is SGHAT and CDR2 is FQNNGV. DNA for the CDR3: TGTGCCAGCAGCTCAGCATCGACAGCCTACGAGCAGTACGTC. Its translation: CASSSASTAYEQYV.

This clone is medium-sized by share. The chain combines TRBV2 with TRBJ2-7, with D maybe TRBD1 (6 bases). Between the trimmed V and J ends, which lost 2 bases and 3 bases, there was a span of 14 bases. CDR1 SNHLY and CDR2 FYNNEI come from the germline V gene. The CDR3 is 15 amino acids. This CDR3 is CASSEIGQFNYEQYF. DNA for the CDR3: TGTGCCAGCAGTGAAATTGGACAGTTTAACTACGAGCAGTACTTC.

The V gene is TRBV14, the J gene TRBJ1-2, with 11 bases lining up with TRBD1. J gave up 8 bases and V 4 bases, and 9 bases lay outside the gene matches. The CDR3 sequence is 15 residues long. Per germline, CDR1 SGHDN and CDR2 FVKESK. The CDR3 DNA is TGTGCCAGCAGCCGCGACTTGGACAGGGGGCAGGGCTACACCTTC. Its protein product is CASSRDLDRGQGYTF.